This TCR beta chain was profiled in a study of graft-versus-host responses after intestinal transplantation. Libraries were prepared by immunoSEQ multiplex PCR; TCRdb keeps only in-frame clonotypes and omits some of them. Of about 20,000 clones detected, more than 75% appear once; the ten largest clones hold just under 9.5%. Trimming removed 4 bases from V and 6 bases from J, with 13 bases in between. CDR3 length equals 13 residues. Germline lookup yields CDR1 MNHNS and CDR2 SASEGT. The rearrangement joins TRBV6-1 to TRBJ2-7; D is undetermined. The TCR comes from a human patient who received an intestinal transplant, so some T cells may come from the graft donor. The sequenced sample was PBMCs, obtained 220 to 240 days after intestinal transplant. The CDR3 nucleotides read TGTGCCAGCAGTGGGGAAGGCTTGGGCGAGCAGTACTTC. Protein sequence: CASSGEGLGEQYF.